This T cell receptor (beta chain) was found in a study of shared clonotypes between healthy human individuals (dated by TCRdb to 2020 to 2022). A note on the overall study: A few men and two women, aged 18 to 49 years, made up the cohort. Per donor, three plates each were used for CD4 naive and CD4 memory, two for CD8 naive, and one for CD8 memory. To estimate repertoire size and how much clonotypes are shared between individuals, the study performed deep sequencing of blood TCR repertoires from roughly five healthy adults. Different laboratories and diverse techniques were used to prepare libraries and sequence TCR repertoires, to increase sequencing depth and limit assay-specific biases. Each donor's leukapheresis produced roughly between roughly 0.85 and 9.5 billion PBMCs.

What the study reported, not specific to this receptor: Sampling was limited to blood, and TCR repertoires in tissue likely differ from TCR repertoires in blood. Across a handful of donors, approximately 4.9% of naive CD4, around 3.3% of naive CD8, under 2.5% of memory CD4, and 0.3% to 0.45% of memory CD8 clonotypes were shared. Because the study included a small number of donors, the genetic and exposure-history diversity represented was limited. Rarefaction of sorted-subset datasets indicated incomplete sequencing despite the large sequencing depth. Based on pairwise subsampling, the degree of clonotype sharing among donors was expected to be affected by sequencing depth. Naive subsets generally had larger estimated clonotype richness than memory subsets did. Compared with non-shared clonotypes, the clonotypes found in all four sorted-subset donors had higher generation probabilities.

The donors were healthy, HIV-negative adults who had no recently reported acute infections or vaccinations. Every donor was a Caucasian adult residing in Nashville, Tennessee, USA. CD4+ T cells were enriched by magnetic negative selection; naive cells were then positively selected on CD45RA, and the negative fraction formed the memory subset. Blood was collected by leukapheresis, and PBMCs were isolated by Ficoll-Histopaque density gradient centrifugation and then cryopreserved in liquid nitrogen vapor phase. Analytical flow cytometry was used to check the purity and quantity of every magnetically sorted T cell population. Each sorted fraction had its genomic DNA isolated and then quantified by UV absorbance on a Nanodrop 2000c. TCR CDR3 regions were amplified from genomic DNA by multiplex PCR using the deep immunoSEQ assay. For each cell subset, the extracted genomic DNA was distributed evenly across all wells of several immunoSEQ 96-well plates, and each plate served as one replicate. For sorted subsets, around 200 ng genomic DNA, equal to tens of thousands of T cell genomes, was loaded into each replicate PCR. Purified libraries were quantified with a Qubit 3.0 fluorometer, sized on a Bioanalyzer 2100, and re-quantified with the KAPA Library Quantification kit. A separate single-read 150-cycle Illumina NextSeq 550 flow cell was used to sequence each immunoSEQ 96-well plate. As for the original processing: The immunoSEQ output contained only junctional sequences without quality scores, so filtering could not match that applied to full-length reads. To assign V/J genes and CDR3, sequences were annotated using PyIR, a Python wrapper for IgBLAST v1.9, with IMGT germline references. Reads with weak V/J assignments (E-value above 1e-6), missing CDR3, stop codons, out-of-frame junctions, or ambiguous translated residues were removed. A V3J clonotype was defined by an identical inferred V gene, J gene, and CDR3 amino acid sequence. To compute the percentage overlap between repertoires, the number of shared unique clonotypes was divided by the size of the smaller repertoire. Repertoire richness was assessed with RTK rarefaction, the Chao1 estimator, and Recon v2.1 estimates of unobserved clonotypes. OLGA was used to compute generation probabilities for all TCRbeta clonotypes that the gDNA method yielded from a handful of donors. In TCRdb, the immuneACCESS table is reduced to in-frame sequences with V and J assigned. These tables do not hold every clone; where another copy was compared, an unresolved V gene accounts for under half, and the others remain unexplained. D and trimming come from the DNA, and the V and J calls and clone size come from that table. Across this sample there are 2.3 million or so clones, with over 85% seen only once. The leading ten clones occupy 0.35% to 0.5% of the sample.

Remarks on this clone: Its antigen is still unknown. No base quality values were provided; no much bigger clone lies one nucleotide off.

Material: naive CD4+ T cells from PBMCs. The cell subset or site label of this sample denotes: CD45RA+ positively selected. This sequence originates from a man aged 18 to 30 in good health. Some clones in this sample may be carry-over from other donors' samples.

The nucleotide sequence is given as TGTGCCAGCAGTATTCCCATAGATACGCAGTATTTT. This yields the protein CASSIPIDTQYF. Here the chain combines TRBV6-6 and TRBJ2-3; no D gene call is confident. Trimming costs V 5 bases and J 5 bases, and their ends lie 8 bases apart. Via the germline V gene (reference sequence), CDR1 is MNHNY and CDR2 SVGAGI. The CDR3 has 12 amino acids, counting the end cysteine and phenylalanine. This entry keeps only the CDR3 DNA: 36 bases, framed from base 1.